This T cell receptor beta chain was sequenced for a study of blood T cell repertoires in COVID-19. Produced via immunoSEQ multiplex PCR; TCRdb's table is partial and in-frame only. Of fewer than 500,000 clones listed, around 87% are singletons. This CDR3 comprises 14 residues. V lost 4 bases, J lost 5 bases, and 11 bases lay in between. CDR1 and CDR2 (germline): LGHNA, YNFKEQ. The sequence was collected from a man between 25 and 39 years old who had recovered from COVID-19. What was sequenced was PBMCs or T cells enriched from blood (not recorded which). V usage is TRBV4-2 and J usage is TRBJ1-4; no clear D. For the CDR3, the DNA is TGTGCCAGCAGCCCCGCCAGGTTAAATGAAAAACTGTTTTTT. Its translation: CASSPARLNEKLFF.